This T cell receptor (beta chain) was sequenced during a study of vaccination effects on CD4 cells after COVID-19. General study results and limits: After vaccination, at late timepoints, clones induced by infection and by vaccine contracted markedly.

With the ViraFEST assay, the study expanded antigen-specific CD4+ T cells using viral peptide pools, then sequenced them. Subsequent to a culture period of roughly 11 days, CD4+ T cells were isolated. Two-dose vaccination with either BNT162b2 or mRNA-1273 was given to the participants. Prior SARS-CoV-2 infection was absent in the vaccine recipients, as shown by negative nucleocapsid antibodies. The culture medium for some 2 million PBMC per well included around 10 IU/ml IL-2 and around 10 ug/ml peptides. IL-2 medium was substituted for half the medium on days 3 and 7. This clone was detected only a few times. Its antigen is unknown. Assay used: immunoSEQ multiplex PCR; TCRdb lists only in-frame clones, some missing. This table holds 84,000 or so clones, roughly 80% found once. This TCR came from a human donor who received a COVID-19 vaccine. The sample here was CD4+ T cells from PBMCs cultured with HCoV-OC43 spike peptides, taken after COVID-19 vaccination. Subset reported: HCoV-OC43 spike overlapping peptide pool stimulation.

The CDR3 protein is CASSQANLGTAGNTIYF. For the CDR3, the DNA is TGCGCCAGCAGCCAAGCGAATCTCGGGACAGCTGGAAACACCATATATTTT. V and J are TRBV4-1 and TRBJ1-3, with 7 bases matching TRBD1. After removal of 1 base from V and 2 bases from J, the junction contained 8 bases not matched to a gene. Germline V gives CDR1 MGHRA, CDR2 YSYEKL. The CDR3 has 17 amino acids.